The clone carrying this T cell receptor beta chain was observed at least ten times. The data are from a study of low-dose radiotherapy and immunotherapy resistance in tumors. As for the study in general: Treatment of Cohort 1 consisted of 0.5 Gy per fraction every 2 weeks, adding up to 6.5 Gy. Members of Cohort 2 were treated with 1 Gy per fraction every two weeks; their total was 13 Gy over 26 weeks. Intravenous cyclophosphamide 200 mg/m2 was given every two weeks, one day before radiation and immunotherapy. For four cycles from cycle 1 day 1, patients took 300 mg oral aspirin daily.

Regarding time point: before trial treatment. The V end was cut by 0 bases, the J end by 3 bases, with 12 bases between. The length of the CDR3 is 16 residues. Per germline, CDR1 MGHRA and CDR2 YSYEKL. Priming of first-strand cDNA relied on TRAV- and TRBV-specific primers (covering alpha and beta chains). TCRs were put through approximately 20 PCR cycles of amplification with Phusion. A constant-region primer and the V-primer adapter served as the primer pair. TCRdb recomputed calls from the reads with MiXCR, one row per CDR3 protein. The table records 64,000 or so distinct CDR3 sequences, around a quarter of them present only once.

The sequenced sample was PBMCs, obtained before treatment. This TCR came from a male donor with rectosigmoid adenocarcinoma. The rearrangement joins TRBV4-1 to TRBJ2-1, with D tentatively TRBD2 (7 bases). The CDR3 sequence is CASSQEGGVLYNEQFF. Here the CDR3 DNA reads TGCGCCAGCAGCCAAGAAGGGGGGGTACTCTACAATGAGCAGTTCTTC.